The 21 T cell receptor beta chains presented below share a single source sample, sequenced in a study of OX40 agonist ivuxolimab in advanced cancers. Produced via immunoSEQ multiplex PCR; TCRdb's table is partial and in-frame only. This repertoire shows around 52,000 clones, approximately 86% found once; its top ten account for 3% to 3.5%. The specimen comprised CD4+ or CD8+ T cells sorted from blood, sampled in a trial of the OX40 agonist ivuxolimab. These receptors all come from an adult with an advanced solid tumor such as melanoma, head and neck, liver or kidney cancer.

The V call is TRBV28, the J call TRBJ2-6, with a weak D call TRBD2 (5 bases). V was pared by 2 bases and J by 0 bases, with 8 bases between. The CDR3 loop spans 16 amino acids. Germline V lookup: CDR1 MDHEN, CDR2 SYDVKM. The CDR3 DNA reads TGTGCCAGCAGTTTACTACGGGGCTCTGGGGCCAACGTCCTGACTTTC. Amino acids: CASSLLRGSGANVLTF.

The chain has TRBV9 and TRBJ2-1, with TRBD2 matching 9 bases. Germline CDR1 and CDR2: SGDLS and YYNGEE. Losses at the gene ends were 1 base for V and 6 bases for J; bases not matched to a gene: 17. The CDR3 extends over 19 amino acids. CDR3 DNA: TGTGCCAGCAGCGTATCGGCGGGAGGGCCCCTCCAGGTCCCCAATGAGCAGTTCTTC. It yields the protein CASSVSAGGPLQVPNEQFF.

The rearrangement links TRBV14 to TRBJ1-1; TRBD1 is a possible D gene (5 bases). The CDR3 consists of 13 residues. The germline gives CDR1 SGHDN, CDR2 FVKESK. The germline V and J ends were trimmed by 4 bases and 1 base, with 7 bases remaining between them. For the CDR3, the DNA is TGTGCCAGCAGCCGAGGACAGAACACTGAAGCTTTCTTT. Encoded protein: CASSRGQNTEAFF.

The rearrangement links TRBV5-1 to TRBJ1-5; D gene ambiguous. The CDR3 extends over 12 amino acids. V lost 8 bases and J 0 bases, leaving 6 bases between the germline ends. The germline gives CDR1 SGHRS, CDR2 YFSETQ. The DNA for the CDR3 is TGCGCCAGGGTTACTAGCAATCAGCCCCAGCATTTT. It encodes CARVTSNQPQHF.

The rearrangement joins TRBV11-2 to TRBJ2-1; D possibly corresponds to TRBD1 (5 bases). V was shortened by 4 bases and J by 2 bases, with 12 bases between the two germline ends. The CDR3 totals 15 residues. From germline, CDR1 is SGHAT and CDR2 FQNNGV. CDR3 region: CASSSTATPYNEQFF. DNA for the CDR3: TGTGCCAGCAGCTCGACAGCGACTCCCTACAATGAGCAGTTCTTC.

This clone was counted a few times. V and J are TRBV5-1 and TRBJ1-2; D unresolved. This CDR3 comprises 14 residues. V lost 2 bases to trimming and J lost 3 bases, with 11 bases between them. The germline gives CDR1 SGHRS, CDR2 YFSETQ. CDR3 in DNA: TGCGCCAGCAGCTTTTTAGGCGGAGACTATGGCTACACCTTC. Amino acid sequence: CASSFLGGDYGYTF.

The genes are TRBV5-1 and TRBJ2-2; D possibly corresponds to TRBD2 (5 bases). The CDR3 totals 17 residues. Trimming pared 0 bases from V and 2 bases from J, leaving 14 bases between. Germline lookup yields CDR1 SGHRS and CDR2 YFSETQ. The CDR3 reads CASSLVLLGRNTGELFF. CDR3 in DNA: TGCGCCAGCAGCTTGGTCCTTTTGGGGAGAAACACCGGGGAGCTGTTTTTT.

The chain has TRBV29-1 and TRBJ2-2; D unclear. In germline, CDR1 is SQVTM, CDR2 ANQGSEA. V lost 8 bases and J lost 6, with 22 bases in between. The CDR3 covers 15 residues. CDR3 residues: CSPTPQRKVAGELFF. The CDR3 nucleotides are TGCAGCCCCACCCCCCAGCGTAAAGTGGCCGGGGAGCTGTTTTTT.

J is TRBJ2-7 and V is TRBV7-6, with D uncertain. The germline CDR1 and CDR2 sequences are SGHVS and FNYEAQ. The CDR3 loop spans 15 amino acids. V was trimmed by 4 bases and J by 0 bases, leaving 13 bases between them. The CDR3: CASSSAQASSYEQYF. The DNA of the CDR3 is TGTGCCAGCAGCTCGGCACAAGCGAGCTCCTACGAGCAGTACTTC. Full variable domain (rest looked up from reference TRBV7-6 and TRBJ2-7): GAGVSQSPRYKVTKRGQDVALRCDPISGHVSLYWYRQALGQGPEFLTYFNYEAQQDKSGLPNDRFSAERPEGSISTLTIQRTEQRDSAMYRCASSSAQASSYEQYFGPGTRLTVT.

The CDR3 spells CASSQEGFSYNEQFF. For the CDR3, the DNA is TGTGCCAGCAGCCAAGAGGGATTTTCCTACAATGAGCAGTTCTTC. The V and J genes are TRBV14 and TRBJ2-1; D not certain. The CDR3 loop spans 15 amino acids. The V gene's germline CDR1 is SGHDN and CDR2 FVKESK. V was shortened by 0 bases and J by 1 base, with 7 bases between the two germline ends.

The CDR3 reads CAWSVRSYGYTF. For the CDR3, the DNA is TGTGCCTGGAGTGTAAGGAGCTATGGCTACACCTTC. This rearrangement joins TRBV30 to TRBJ1-2; D unresolved. Germline V gene data show CDR1 as GTSNPN and CDR2 as SVGIG (reference sequence). The CDR3 consists of 12 residues. With 0 bases removed from V and 4 bases from J, the gap between germline ends came to 6 bases.

The genes are TRBV19 and TRBJ2-7; D might be TRBD1 (6 bases). V was pared by 6 bases and J by 2 bases, with 17 bases between. Germline CDR1 reads LNHDA; CDR2 reads SQIVND (reference sequence). The CDR3 covers 15 residues. The CDR3 DNA reads as TGTGCCAGTAGCCCAATACCCGGACAGCCCTACGAGCAGTACTTC. It specifies CASSPIPGQPYEQYF. Full variable domain (rest looked up from reference TRBV19 and TRBJ2-7): DGGITQSPKYLFRKEGQNVTLSCEQNLNHDAMYWYRQDPGQGLRLIYYSQIVNDFQKGDIAEGYSVSREKKESFPLTVTSAQKNPTAFYLCASSPIPGQPYEQYFGPGTRLTVT.

This rearrangement joins TRBV29-1 to TRBJ1-4; D unresolved. The V gene lost 7 bases and the J gene lost 0 bases, with 9 bases spanning the gap. Germline-derived CDR1 and CDR2 are SQVTM and ANQGSEA. The CDR3 has 13 amino acids. In nucleotides, the CDR3 is TGCAGCGCCGCGGTTGCAACTAATGAAAAACTGTTTTTT. Amino acids: CSAAVATNEKLFF. Looking up the rest from reference TRBV29-1 and TRBJ1-4 gives the full variable domain: SAVISQKPSRDICQRGTSLTIQCQVDSQVTMMFWYRQQPGQSLTLIATANQGSEATYESGFVIDKFPISRPNLTFSTLTVSNMSPEDSSIYLCSAAVATNEKLFFGSGTQLSVL.

The V and J genes are TRBV11-3 and TRBJ2-1; D is tentatively TRBD1 or TRBD2 (5 bases each). The germline V and J ends were trimmed by 4 bases and 6 bases, with 13 bases remaining between them. Germline V gene lookup returns CDR1 SGHNT and CDR2 YENEEA. This CDR3 is 14 amino acids long. CDR3: CASSSGPSGNEQFF. CDR3 bases: TGTGCCAGCAGCTCGGGACCATCGGGCAATGAGCAGTTCTTC.

This clone was seen a few times. The rearrangement joins TRBV5-1 to TRBJ2-3, with TRBD2 matching 11 bases. The CDR3 covers 14 residues. V lost 2 bases, J lost 5 bases, and 1 base stayed unmatched. In germline, CDR1 is SGHRS, CDR2 YFSETQ. The CDR3 here is CASSFGLAGDTQYF. DNA of the CDR3: TGCGCCAGCAGCTTCGGACTAGCGGGAGATACGCAGTATTTT.

The chain is built from TRBV5-5 and TRBJ1-5; 9 bases line up with TRBD1. This CDR3 comprises 16 residues. V lost 3 bases and J lost 0; bases outside the gene matches: 4. Germline CDR1 is SGHKS and CDR2 is YYEKEE (reference sequence). The DNA of the CDR3 is TGTGCCAGCAGCTGGGGGACAGGGAATAGCAATCAGCCCCAGCATTTT. Its protein is CASSWGTGNSNQPQHF.

The chain has TRBV7-2 and TRBJ2-1; 9 nucleotides match TRBD2. The CDR3 spans 16 residues. V shed 4 bases and J 15 bases; nucleotides not matched to a gene: 19. CDR1 is SGHTA and CDR2 is FQGNSA in the germline V gene. The CDR3 sequence: CASSSTNPALAGVMFF. Here the CDR3 DNA reads TGTGCCAGCAGCTCCACAAACCCGGCCTTAGCGGGAGTAATGTTCTTC.

J is TRBJ1-1 and V is TRBV19, with TRBD1 identical over 9 bases. Germline CDR1 is LNHDA and CDR2 is SQIVND (reference sequence). Trimming removed 6 bases from V and 4 bases from J; junction bases left unmatched: 9. The CDR3 runs 15 residues. In DNA, the CDR3 is TGTGCCAGTAGCCGGGACAGGGCGTCGGGCACTGAAGCTTTCTTT. Translated, it gives CASSRDRASGTEAFF. Full variable domain (remainder filled in from reference TRBV19 and TRBJ1-1): DGGITQSPKYLFRKEGQNVTLSCEQNLNHDAMYWYRQDPGQGLRLIYYSQIVNDFQKGDIAEGYSVSREKKESFPLTVTSAQKNPTAFYLCASSRDRASGTEAFFGQGTRLTVV.

DNA of the CDR3: TGTGCCAGTAGTATTACGTGGGCAGGGGAGCAGTTCTTC. Translation gives CASSITWAGEQFF. This chain joins TRBV19 and TRBJ2-1; possible D gene TRBD1, 5 bases. The CDR3 contains 13 residues. The ends were cut back, 3 bases at V and 10 bases at J, with 13 bases in the middle. Germline V gene sequence: CDR1 LNHDA, CDR2 SQIVND (reference sequence).

This clone was observed a single time. The V call is TRBV7-2, the J call TRBJ2-7; D is uncertain. Germline V CDR1 and CDR2: SGHTA, FQGNSA. The V and J ends lost 7 bases and 3 bases respectively, with 19 bases between them. This CDR3 region has 15 residues. CDR3 in amino acids: CASTSFPGPGYEQYF. CDR3 bases: TGTGCCAGCACATCCTTCCCGGGTCCCGGCTACGAGCAGTACTTC.

This clone was seen more than once but under ten times. This chain connects TRBV18 to TRBJ2-7; the match to TRBD1 covers 9 bases. Germline values: CDR1 KGHSH, CDR2 LQKENI. This CDR3 has 14 amino acids. J gave up 2 bases and V 3 bases, and 2 bases lay outside the gene matches. The CDR3 loop reads CASSPGTGPYEQYF. CDR3 in DNA: TGTGCCAGCTCACCGGGGACAGGGCCCTACGAGCAGTACTTC.